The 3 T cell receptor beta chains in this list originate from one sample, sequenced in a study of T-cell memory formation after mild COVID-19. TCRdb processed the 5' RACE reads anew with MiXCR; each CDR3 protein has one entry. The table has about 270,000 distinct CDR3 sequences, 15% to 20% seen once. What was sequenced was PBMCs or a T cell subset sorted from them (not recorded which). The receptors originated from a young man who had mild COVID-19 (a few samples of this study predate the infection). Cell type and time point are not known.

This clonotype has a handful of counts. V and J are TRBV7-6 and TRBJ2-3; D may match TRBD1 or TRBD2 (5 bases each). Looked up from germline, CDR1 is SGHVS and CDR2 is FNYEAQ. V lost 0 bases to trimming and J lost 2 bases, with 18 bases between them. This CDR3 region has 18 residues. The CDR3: CASSLAGTPRTFTDTQYF. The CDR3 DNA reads TGTGCCAGCAGCTTAGCGGGGACCCCCCGGACCTTCACAGATACGCAGTATTTT.

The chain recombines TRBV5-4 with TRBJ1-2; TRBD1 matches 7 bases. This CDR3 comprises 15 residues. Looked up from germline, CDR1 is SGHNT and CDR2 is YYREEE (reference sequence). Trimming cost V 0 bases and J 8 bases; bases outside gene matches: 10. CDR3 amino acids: CASSLVGGTEGGYTF. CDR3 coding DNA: TGTGCCAGCAGCTTGGTGGGGGGGACAGAAGGAGGCTACACCTTC.

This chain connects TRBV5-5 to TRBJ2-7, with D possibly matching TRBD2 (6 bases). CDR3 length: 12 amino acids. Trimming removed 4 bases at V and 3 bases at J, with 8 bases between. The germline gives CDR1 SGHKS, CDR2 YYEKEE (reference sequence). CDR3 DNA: TGTGCCAGCAGCCGGGACTTCTACGAGCAGTACGTC. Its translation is CASSRDFYEQYV.